This TCR beta chain was retrieved from a study of CD8 T cells in Susac syndrome. Random hexamers were used to reverse transcribe an amount of roughly 0.45 to 1 ug RNA. TCRdb called the immunoSEQ multiplex PCR reads again in MiXCR, with one record for every CDR3 protein. The sample shows some 200,000 distinct CDR3 sequences, over 90% of them seen only once. The CDR3 totals 15 residues. Germline CDR1 reads LNHDA; CDR2 reads SQIVND (reference sequence). The germline V and J ends were trimmed by 11 bases and 5 bases, with 23 bases remaining between them. Sequences were obtained from CD8+ T cells from PBMCs. The source of this sequence is a human donor with Susac syndrome. The chain links TRBV19 to TRBJ2-3; possibly TRBD1 for D (6 bases). Here the CDR3 reads CASQGAGAPGDTQYF. The CDR3, as DNA: TGTGCCTCCCAGGGAGCAGGGGCGCCTGGAGATACGCAGTATTTT.